The 25 T cell receptor beta chains presented below share a single source sample, sequenced in a study of T cell responses to AZD1222 COVID-19 vaccine. Produced via immunoSEQ multiplex PCR; TCRdb's table is partial and in-frame only. The table shows roughly 120,000 clones, with around 92% occurring only once. This sample comprised peripheral blood, obtained 28 days after the second AZD1222 dose. The receptors were sampled from an adult who received the AZD1222 COVID-19 vaccine.

This chain joins TRBV5-8 and TRBJ1-1, with TRBD1 as a possible D gene (5 bases). CDR1 is SGHTS and CDR2 is YDEGEE in the germline V gene. V was pared by 2 bases and J by 4 bases, with 9 bases between. This CDR3 spans 13 amino acids. The CDR3 is CASSLRGITEAFF. Written as DNA, the CDR3 is TGTGCCAGCAGCTTAAGGGGTATCACTGAAGCTTTCTTT.

The genes are TRBV5-1 and TRBJ1-2; TRBD1 might be the D (6 bases). Germline V gives CDR1 SGHRS, CDR2 YFSETQ. The CDR3 runs to 14 residues. V lost 4 bases and J lost 4, with 14 bases in between. In DNA, the CDR3 is TGCGCCAGCAGCCCCCGACAGGAAGCCTATGGCTACACCTTC. As protein: CASSPRQEAYGYTF.

The CDR3 DNA reads as TGTGCCACCAGCAGAGTCACTAGCGGGAGGATGTACGAGCAGTACTTC. Its protein product is CATSRVTSGRMYEQYF. V usage is TRBV15 and J usage is TRBJ2-7; 12 nucleotides line up with TRBD2. The germline gives CDR1 LNHNV, CDR2 YYDKDF (reference sequence). This CDR3 comprises 16 residues. Trimming took 1 base from V and 4 from J; bases not matched to a gene: 5.

This chain joins TRBV6-5 and TRBJ1-1; tentative D call: TRBD1 (6 bases). V shed 4 bases and J shed 1 base, with 10 bases lying between them. Germline lookup yields CDR1 MNHEY and CDR2 SVGAGI. The length of the CDR3 is 14 residues. CDR3 bases: TGTGCCAGCAGTTCGGGGGCGCCGAACACTGAAGCTTTCTTT. The encoded protein is CASSSGAPNTEAFF.

The gene calls are TRBV11-3 and TRBJ2-2; 8 bases fit TRBD1. The CDR3 is made up of 14 amino acids. Germline values: CDR1 SGHNT, CDR2 YENEEA. With V trimmed by 0 bases and J by 9 bases, 3 bases remained unmatched. CDR3 coding DNA: TGTGCCAGCAGCTTAGACAGGGGGCGCCGGGAGCTGTTTTTT. This sequence encodes CASSLDRGRRELFF.

The gene calls are TRBV16 and TRBJ2-1; no definite D call. The CDR3 runs to 13 residues. Germline V gene sequence: CDR1 KGHSY, CDR2 FQNENV. V shed 4 bases and J shed 2 bases, with 6 bases lying between them. The chain's CDR3 is CASSPLAYNEQFF. The CDR3 nucleotides are TGTGCCAGCAGCCCTTTAGCCTACAATGAGCAGTTCTTC.

As regards this clone: The same CDR3 is also encoded by other DNA sequences in this sample. V and J are TRBV12-3 or TRBV12-4 and TRBJ2-7; 7 bases align to TRBD1. This CDR3 region has 13 residues. V was pared by 5 bases and J by 2 bases, with 3 bases of the junction left unmatched. The CDR3 DNA reads TGTGCCAGCAGTCCCGACAGGGCCTACGAGCAGTACTTC. Encoded protein: CASSPDRAYEQYF.

The gene calls are TRBV3-1 (or the pseudogene TRBV3-2) and TRBJ1-5; perhaps TRBD1 as D (6 bases). CDR3 size: 15 residues. CDR1 is LGHDT and CDR2 is YNNKEL in the germline V gene (reference sequence). V lost 3 bases to trimming and J lost 2 bases, with 11 bases between them. The CDR3 reads CASSHRGRGNQPQHF. In DNA, the CDR3 is TGTGCCAGCAGCCACCGGGGGCGAGGCAATCAGCCCCAGCATTTT.

V gene TRBV29-1 combines with J gene TRBJ2-1, with D unresolved. The CDR3 is 13 amino acids. Trimming removed 1 base at V and 2 bases at J, with 6 bases between. The V gene's germline CDR1 is SQVTM and CDR2 ANQGSEA. CDR3 DNA: TGCAGCGTTGAAGGGCTAGCCTACAATGAGCAGTTCTTC. Translated, it gives CSVEGLAYNEQFF.

This chain's CDR3 is CASSLDKGNSPLHF. The CDR3 DNA is TGTGCCAGCAGTTTAGATAAGGGTAACTCACCCCTCCACTTT. The chain is built from TRBV28 and TRBJ1-6; D remains unclear. Germline CDR1 reads MDHEN; CDR2 reads SYDVKM. V lost 2 bases to trimming and J lost 10 bases, with 12 bases between them. The CDR3 extends over 14 amino acids.

CDR3 region: CASNQDRLYGYTF. The CDR3 DNA follows: TGTGCCAGCAACCAAGACAGACTCTATGGCTACACCTTC. The chain has TRBV6-5 and TRBJ1-2; D might be TRBD1 (5 bases). Germline assignment: CDR1 MNHEY and CDR2 SVGAGI. The CDR3 has 13 residues. The V gene lost 7 bases and the J gene lost 4 bases, with 13 bases spanning the gap.

V is TRBV11-2 and J is TRBJ1-2, with unresolved D. CDR3 length equals 13 residues. V lost 1 base, J lost 2 bases, and 5 bases lay in between. CDR1 and CDR2 (germline): SGHAT, FQNNGV. CDR3 sequence (DNA): TGTGCCAGCAGCTTAGGCCCGAACTATGGCTACACCTTC. As protein: CASSLGPNYGYTF.

V is TRBV19 and J is TRBJ1-2; 7 bases map to TRBD1. CDR1 is LNHDA, CDR2 SQIVND, per germline (reference sequence). Trimming took 4 bases from V and 4 from J; bases not matched to a gene: 6. This CDR3 comprises 14 residues. DNA of the CDR3: TGTGCCAGTAGTAACCCCGGGACAGTCTATGGCTACACCTTC. It yields the protein CASSNPGTVYGYTF.

The V and J genes are TRBV28 and TRBJ2-7, with 7 bases identical to TRBD2. From germline, CDR1 is MDHEN and CDR2 SYDVKM. The CDR3 has 17 amino acids. V dropped 2 bases and J dropped 3; count of bases not matched to a gene: 13. CDR3 DNA sequence: TGTGCCAGCAGTTTAAGGCGGGGGTACGGGGGGTACTACGAGCAGTACTTC. Translating it yields CASSLRRGYGGYYEQYF.

The V call is TRBV6-5, the J call TRBJ1-1, with 9 bases lining up with TRBD1. This CDR3 comprises 16 residues. The V gene's germline CDR1 is MNHEY and CDR2 SVGAGI. J gave up 1 base and V 2 bases, and 5 bases lay outside the gene matches. CDR3 nucleotides: TGTGCCAGCAGTTACGGGACAGGGTCGACGAACACTGAAGCTTTCTTT. Translated: CASSYGTGSTNTEAFF.

V gene TRBV20-1 combines with J gene TRBJ1-1; D gene uncertain. This CDR3 has 10 amino acids. The germline V and J ends were trimmed by 5 bases and 4 bases, with 5 bases remaining between them. Germline V lookup: CDR1 DFQATT, CDR2 SNEGSKA (reference sequence). The CDR3: CSAYATEAFF. The CDR3 DNA reads TGCAGTGCTTATGCCACTGAAGCTTTCTTT.

The chain links TRBV7-9 to TRBJ2-7; either TRBD1 or TRBD2 may fit D (5 bases each). Germline assignment: CDR1 SEHNR and CDR2 FQNEAQ (reference sequence). Trimming took off 5 bases at V and 3 bases at J, with 14 bases between the two ends. The CDR3 has 14 amino acids. The DNA of the CDR3 is TGTGCCAGCAGCGTGGGGACCGCAAGCTACGAGCAGTACTTC. This gives the protein CASSVGTASYEQYF.

This clone appeared a single time. This chain joins TRBV2 and TRBJ1-2; D is possibly TRBD1 (5 bases). The germline gives CDR1 SNHLY, CDR2 FYNNEI. This CDR3 has 13 amino acids. Trimming stripped 3 bases from V and 4 bases from J, with 9 bases between. CDR3: CASSEGEIYGYTF. The CDR3, as DNA: TGTGCCAGCAGTGAGGGGGAAATCTATGGCTACACCTTC. Full variable domain (rest looked up from reference TRBV2 and TRBJ1-2): EPEVTQTPSHQVTQMGQEVILRCVPISNHLYFYWYRQILGQKVEFLVSFYNNEISEKSEIFDDQFSVERPDGSNFTLKIRSTKLEDSAMYFCASSEGEIYGYTFGSGTRLTVV.

The chain recombines TRBV7-2 with TRBJ2-1, with 7 bases aligning to TRBD2. Germline V gene data show CDR1 as SGHTA and CDR2 as FQGNSA. With V trimmed by 5 bases and J by 0 bases, 4 bases remained unmatched. This CDR3 spans 15 amino acids. CDR3 in DNA: TGTGCCAGCAGCCGCGGGGGAAGCTCCTACAATGAGCAGTTCTTC. Translating gives CASSRGGSSYNEQFF.

J is TRBJ2-5 and V is TRBV7-8; D is unresolved. CDR1 is SGHVS and CDR2 is FQNEAQ in the germline V gene. This CDR3 comprises 16 residues. The germline V and J ends were trimmed by 6 bases and 5 bases, with 22 bases remaining between them. The CDR3 nucleotides are TGTGCCAGCAGTCCAACGACCTTAGCCCACGAGGAGACCCAGTACTTC. This encodes CASSPTTLAHEETQYF.

The V and J genes are TRBV6-6 and TRBJ2-2; D perhaps matches TRBD2 (6 bases). Trimming took off 7 bases at V and 6 bases at J, with 9 bases between the two ends. The CDR3 length is 12 residues. The germline CDR1 and CDR2 sequences are MNHNY and SVGAGI (reference sequence). CDR3 DNA sequence: TGTGCCAGCACTAGACTAGCCGGGGAGCTGTTTTTT. Its translation is CASTRLAGELFF.

This clone showed up just a few times. The rearrangement links TRBV27 to TRBJ2-7, with unresolved D. V dropped 2 bases and J dropped 2 bases, with 7 bases sitting between them. Germline CDR1 reads MNHEY; CDR2 reads SMNVEV (reference sequence). The CDR3 extends over 13 amino acids. The CDR3 here is CASSLKMPYEQYF. The CDR3 bases are TGTGCCAGCAGTTTAAAAATGCCCTACGAGCAGTACTTC.

This clone was seen just once. The chain joins TRBV9 to TRBJ2-3; possible D gene TRBD2, 6 bases. The CDR3 consists of 16 residues. Germline lookup yields CDR1 SGDLS and CDR2 YYNGEE. With 0 bases removed from V and 1 base from J, the gap between germline ends came to 12 bases. This CDR3 is CASSVDRAGRTDTQYF. The CDR3 nucleotides read TGTGCCAGCAGCGTAGATCGGGCGGGACGCACAGATACGCAGTATTTT.

The chain combines TRBV7-9 with TRBJ1-1, with TRBD1 identical over 7 bases. CDR1 and CDR2 from the germline V gene are SEHNR and FQNEAQ (reference sequence). V was pared by 4 bases and J by 3 bases, with 5 bases of the junction left unmatched. The CDR3 has 14 amino acids. The CDR3 nucleotides read TGTGCCAGCAGCTACCTGGGACAGTACACTGAAGCTTTCTTT. Protein product: CASSYLGQYTEAFF.

The rearrangement uses TRBV5-4 and TRBJ1-2, with D possibly TRBD1 on 6 matching bases. The CDR3 spans 14 residues. The germline V gene encodes CDR1 SGHNT and CDR2 YYREEE (reference sequence). V lost 4 bases to trimming and J lost 4 bases, with 14 bases between them. DNA for the CDR3: TGTGCCAGCAGCGATCTCCAGGGGAGCTATGGCTACACCTTC. Its protein product is CASSDLQGSYGYTF.